The rows below give T cell receptor beta chains drawn from one sample of a study of blood T cell repertoires in COVID-19. The method was immunoSEQ multiplex PCR; TCRdb's version includes in-frame clones alone and lacks a portion of them. Here the sample spans roughly 260,000 clones, 88% being singletons. The sample taken for sequencing was peripheral blood. All receptors come from a man in his 60s who had recovered from COVID-19. Both conserved end residues are part of each CDR3. A D gene is named only where the DNA matches it firmly. Clone size is shown for a subset of rows, as once, few, many or a class of expanded clone.

clone_size	d_call	j_call	v_call	cdr3_nt	cdr3_aa
-	-	TRBJ1-5	TRBV2	TGTGCCAGCAGTGCGAATAGGGGTTTTCAGCCCCAGCATTTT	CASSANRGFQPQHF
-	TRBD1	TRBJ1-4	TRBV11-2	TGTGCCAGCAGCTCTGGACAGGGGGTATCTAATGAAAAACTGTTTTTT	CASSSGQGVSNEKLFF
-	-	TRBJ1-2	TRBV11-2	TGTGCCAGCAGGTACCCGGGGGGGCCGCCTAACTATGGCTACACCTTC	CASRYPGGPPNYGYTF
-	-	TRBJ1-6	TRBV6-5	TGTGCCAGCAGTACCACCGAGGGTTCACCCCTCCACTTT	CASSTTEGSPLHF
-	-	TRBJ1-1	TRBV9	TGTGCCAGCAGCGTAGTGGACAGCACTGAAGCTTTCTTT	CASSVVDSTEAFF
few	TRBD1	TRBJ1-1	TRBV7-9	TGTGCCAGCAGCTTAAGACAGGGGCACACTGAAGCTTTCTTT	CASSLRQGHTEAFF
once	-	TRBJ1-2	TRBV15	TGTGCCACCAGCATAAGCCCTGGGGGGAACTATGGCTACACCTTC	CATSISPGGNYGYTF
-	TRBD2	TRBJ2-1	TRBV14	TGTGCCAGCAGAGAGGGACTAGAAACCTACAATGAGCAGTTCTTC	CASREGLETYNEQFF
-	TRBD2	TRBJ2-3	TRBV3-1/TRBV3-2	TGTGCCAGCAGCCACCTCGGGACTAGCGGGGGGGGCACAGATACGCAGTATTTT	CASSHLGTSGGGTDTQYF
-	-	TRBJ1-1	TRBV29-1	TGCAGCGCCCAGGGGTGGACTGAAGCTTTCTTT	CSAQGWTEAFF
-	-	TRBJ2-7	TRBV11-2	TGTGCCAGCAGCTCAACCGTCCGGGGCGAGCAGTACTTC	CASSSTVRGEQYF
-	-	TRBJ1-1	TRBV19	TGTGCCAGTAGTATAAAGGACACAAGGAACACTGAAGCTTTCTTT	CASSIKDTRNTEAFF
-	TRBD1	TRBJ2-3	TRBV6-5	TGTGCCAGCAGCCTGACAGGGAGACTCACAGATACGCAGTATTTT	CASSLTGRLTDTQYF
-	TRBD1	TRBJ1-2	TRBV7-2	TGTGCCAGCAGCGTAACAGGGGGTTTCTATGGCTACACCTTC	CASSVTGGFYGYTF
-	TRBD1	TRBJ2-1	TRBV30	TGTGCCGGACAGGGTTCTTCCTACAATGAGCAGTTCTTC	CAGQGSSYNEQFF
few	TRBD1	TRBJ2-1	TRBV7-8	TGTGCCAGCAGCTCCGGGACAGGGAGGGGTCACAATGAGCAGTTCTTC	CASSSGTGRGHNEQFF
medium-sized	-	TRBJ2-7	TRBV5-6	TGTGCCAGCAGCTCCACAGGGTCATGGGACGAGCAGTACTTC	CASSSTGSWDEQYF
few	-	TRBJ1-3	TRBV5-4	TGTGCCAGCAGCTCAGGAAACACCATATATTTT	CASSSGNTIYF
-	-	TRBJ2-5	TRBV27	TGTGCCAGCAGTTTCACCCCTAGGGAGACCCAGTACTTC	CASSFTPRETQYF
-	-	TRBJ2-7	TRBV2	TGTGCCAGCAGGCAGGGCATGGGGAACTACGAGCAGTACTTC	CASRQGMGNYEQYF
-	TRBD1	TRBJ1-5	TRBV5-6	TGTGCCAGCAGCTCTGGACAGGGGTATCAGCCCCAGCATTTT	CASSSGQGYQPQHF
-	TRBD2	TRBJ2-1	TRBV9	TGTGCCAGCAGCGTAGCCGGGCTAGCGGGTGAGAGGGAGCAGTTCTTC	CASSVAGLAGEREQFF
-	TRBD2	TRBJ2-3	TRBV7-3	TGTGCCAGCAGCCCGTCGGGTAGCGGGGTAACAGATACGCAGTATTTT	CASSPSGSGVTDTQYF
-	-	TRBJ1-2	TRBV11-2	TGTGCCAGCAGCTTAGGGCCTTCAGCTAACTATGGCTACACCTTC	CASSLGPSANYGYTF
-	-	TRBJ2-3	TRBV7-2	TGTGCCAGCAGCCCCCGTACCGGCGGGGGCCTCGTTACGCAGTATTTT	CASSPRTGGGLVTQYF
-	-	TRBJ2-3	TRBV18	TGTGCCAGCTCACCGCGGGCAGATACGCAGTATTTT	CASSPRADTQYF